Only a few counts were recorded for the clone carrying this T cell receptor (beta chain). Its antigen is currently unknown. The CDR3 is 16 residues long. V shed 1 base and J 4 bases; nucleotides not matched to a gene: 3. The germline CDR1 and CDR2 sequences are SGHAT and FQNNGV. TCRdb passed the 5' RACE reads through MiXCR, listing each CDR3 protein once. This sample has approximately 1.8 million distinct CDR3 sequences, with more than 30% found just once. This sample is drawn from a study of identical twins. Study results and caveats: Weaker excess sharing between twins was seen in beta out-of-frame sequences.

The rearrangement links TRBV11-2 to TRBJ2-3; TRBD2 aligns across 12 bases. Sequencing was done on a sample of cord blood. The clonotype was recovered from a newborn girl in good health. CDR3 nucleotides: TGTGCCAGCAGCTTAGGGACTAGCGGGGTGGCAGATACGCAGTATTTT. Translating gives CASSLGTSGVADTQYF.